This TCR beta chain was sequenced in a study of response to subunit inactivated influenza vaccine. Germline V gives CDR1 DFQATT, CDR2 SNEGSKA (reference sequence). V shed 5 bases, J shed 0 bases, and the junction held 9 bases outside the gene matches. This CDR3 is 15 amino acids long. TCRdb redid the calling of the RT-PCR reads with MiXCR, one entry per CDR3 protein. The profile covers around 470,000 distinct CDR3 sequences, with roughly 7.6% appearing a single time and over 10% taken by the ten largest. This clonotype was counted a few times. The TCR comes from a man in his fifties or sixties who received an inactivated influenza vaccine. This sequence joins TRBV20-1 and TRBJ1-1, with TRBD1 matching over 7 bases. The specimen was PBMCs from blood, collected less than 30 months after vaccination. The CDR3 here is CSAGGQLAMNTEAFF. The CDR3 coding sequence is TGCAGTGCTGGGGGACAGTTGGCCATGAACACTGAAGCTTTCTTT.